This T cell receptor (beta chain) is from a study of cytomegalovirus exposure and HLA in healthy donors. Study-level information: Earlier, 100 million to 130 million unique TCR beta sequences were recovered from about 170 million T cells by an analysis.

Study-level findings and limits: The authors enumerated under 200 TCR beta chains as linked to cytomegalovirus.

Of note for this clone: Antigen unknown.

This cohort consisted of healthy bone marrow donors. The trim removed 4 bases at V and 7 bases at J, leaving 9 bases unmatched. The CDR3 spans 16 residues. Germline CDR1 KGHSH, CDR2 LQKENI. The PCR was carried out with 60 Vbeta primers and 13 Jbeta primers. The method was immunoSEQ multiplex PCR; TCRdb's version includes in-frame clones alone and lacks a portion of them. The sample yields more than 110,000 clones, around 78% seen once. The sample was PBMCs. This sequence was found in a male donor in good health and CMV-seronegative. V is TRBV18 and J is TRBJ1-6; TRBD1 agrees at 8 bases. The DNA for the CDR3 is TGTGCCAGCTCACGGCGACAGGGGTTTGGGAATTCACCCCTCCACTTT. As protein: CASSRRQGFGNSPLHF.